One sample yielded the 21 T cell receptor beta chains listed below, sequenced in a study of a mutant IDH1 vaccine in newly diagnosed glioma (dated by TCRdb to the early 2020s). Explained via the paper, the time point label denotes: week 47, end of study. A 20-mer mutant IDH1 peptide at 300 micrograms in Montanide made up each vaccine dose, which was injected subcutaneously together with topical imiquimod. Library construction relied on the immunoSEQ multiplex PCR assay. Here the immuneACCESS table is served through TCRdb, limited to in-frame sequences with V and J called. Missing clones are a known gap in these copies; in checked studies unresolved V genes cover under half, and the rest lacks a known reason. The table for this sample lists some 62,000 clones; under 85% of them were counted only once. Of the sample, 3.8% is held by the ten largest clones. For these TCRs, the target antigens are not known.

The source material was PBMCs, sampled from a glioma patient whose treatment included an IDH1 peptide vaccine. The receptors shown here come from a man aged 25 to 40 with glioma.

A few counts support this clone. CDR3 amino acids: CASSLANRLPNQPQHF. The CDR3 coding sequence is TGTGCCAGCAGCTTAGCGAACAGGTTACCCAATCAGCCCCAGCATTTT. The chain couples TRBV7-2 to TRBJ1-5, with D possibly matching TRBD1 (5 bases). There are 16 residues in the CDR3. V lost 0 bases to trimming and J lost 3 bases, with 12 bases between them. Germline CDR1 SGHTA, CDR2 FQGNSA.

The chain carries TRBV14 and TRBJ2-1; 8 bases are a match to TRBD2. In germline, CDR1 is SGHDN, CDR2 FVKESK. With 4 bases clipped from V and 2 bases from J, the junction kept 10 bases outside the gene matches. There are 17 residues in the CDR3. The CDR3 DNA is TGTGCCAGCAGCCCCCAGATCGGGGGGGGCCCCTACAATGAGCAGTTCTTC. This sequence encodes CASSPQIGGGPYNEQFF.

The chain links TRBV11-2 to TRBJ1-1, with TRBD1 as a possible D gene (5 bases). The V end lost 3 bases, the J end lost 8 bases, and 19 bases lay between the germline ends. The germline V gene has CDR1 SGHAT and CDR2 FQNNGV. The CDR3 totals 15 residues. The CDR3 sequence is CASSFGYHQGSEAFF. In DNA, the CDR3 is TGTGCCAGCAGCTTCGGGTACCACCAGGGATCCGAAGCTTTCTTT.

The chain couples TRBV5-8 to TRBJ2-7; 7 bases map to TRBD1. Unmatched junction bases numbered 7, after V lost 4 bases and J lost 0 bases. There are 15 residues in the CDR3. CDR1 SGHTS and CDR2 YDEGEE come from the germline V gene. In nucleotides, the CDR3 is TGTGCCAGCAGCCGAGGTAGGGGGCGCTCCTACGAGCAGTACTTC. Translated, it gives CASSRGRGRSYEQYF. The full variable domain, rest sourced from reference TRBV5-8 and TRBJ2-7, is EAGVTQSPTHLIKTRGQQATLRCSPISGHTSVYWYQQALGLGLQFLLWYDEGEERNRGNFPPRFSGRQFPNYSSELNVNALELEDSALYLCASSRGRGRSYEQYFGPGTRLTVT.

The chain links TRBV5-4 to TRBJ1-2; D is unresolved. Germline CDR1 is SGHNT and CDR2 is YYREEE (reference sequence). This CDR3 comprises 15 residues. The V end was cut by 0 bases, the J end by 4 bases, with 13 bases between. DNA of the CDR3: TGTGCCAGCAGCTTGGCCGAGGCAGGCGCCTATGGCTACACCTTC. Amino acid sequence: CASSLAEAGAYGYTF.

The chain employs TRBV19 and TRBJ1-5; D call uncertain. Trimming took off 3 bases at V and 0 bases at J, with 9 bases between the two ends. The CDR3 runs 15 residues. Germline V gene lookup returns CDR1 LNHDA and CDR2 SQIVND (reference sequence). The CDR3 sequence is CASSILKVSNQPQHF. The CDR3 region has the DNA TGTGCCAGTAGTATTCTTAAGGTTAGCAATCAGCCCCAGCATTTT.

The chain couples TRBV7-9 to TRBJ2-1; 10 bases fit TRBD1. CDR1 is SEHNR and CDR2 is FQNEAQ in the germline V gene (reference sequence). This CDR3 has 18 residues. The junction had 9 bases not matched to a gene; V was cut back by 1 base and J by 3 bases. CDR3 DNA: TGTGCCAGCAGCTTAGTTGGACAGGGGGAGGTAGGCTACAATGAGCAGTTCTTC. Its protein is CASSLVGQGEVGYNEQFF.

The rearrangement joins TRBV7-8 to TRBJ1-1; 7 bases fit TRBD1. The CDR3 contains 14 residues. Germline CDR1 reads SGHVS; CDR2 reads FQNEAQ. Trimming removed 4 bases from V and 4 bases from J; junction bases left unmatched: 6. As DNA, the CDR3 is TGTGCCAGCAGCTCCCTGACAGGGACCACTGAAGCTTTCTTT. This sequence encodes CASSSLTGTTEAFF.

The CDR3 here is CASSLPGTTNEKLFF. Written as DNA, the CDR3 is TGCGCCAGCAGCCTCCCGGGTACAACTAATGAAAAACTGTTTTTT. The genes are TRBV4-1 and TRBJ1-4; D unclear. Germline CDR1 MGHRA, CDR2 YSYEKL. The CDR3 contains 15 residues. Trimming stripped 4 bases from V and 0 bases from J, with 9 bases between.

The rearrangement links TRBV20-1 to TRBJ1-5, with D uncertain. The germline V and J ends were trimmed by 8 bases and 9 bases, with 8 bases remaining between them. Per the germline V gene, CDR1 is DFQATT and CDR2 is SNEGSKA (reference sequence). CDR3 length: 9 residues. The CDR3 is CSPGLPQHF. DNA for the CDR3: TGCAGTCCTGGTCTGCCCCAGCATTTT.

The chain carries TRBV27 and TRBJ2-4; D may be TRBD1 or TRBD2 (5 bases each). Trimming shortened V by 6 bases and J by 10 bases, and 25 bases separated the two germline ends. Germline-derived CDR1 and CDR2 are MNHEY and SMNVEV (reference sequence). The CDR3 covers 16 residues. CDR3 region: CASSYPPGMEEGIQYF. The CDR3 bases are TGTGCCAGCAGCTACCCACCAGGGATGGAAGAGGGTATTCAGTACTTC.

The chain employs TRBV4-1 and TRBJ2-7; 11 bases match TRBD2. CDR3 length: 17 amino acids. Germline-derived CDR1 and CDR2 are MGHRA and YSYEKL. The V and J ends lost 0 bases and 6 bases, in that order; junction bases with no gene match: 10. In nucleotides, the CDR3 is TGCGCCAGCAGCCAAGATGCTAGCGGGGGGCAACAGTCCGAGCAGTACTTC. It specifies CASSQDASGGQQSEQYF.

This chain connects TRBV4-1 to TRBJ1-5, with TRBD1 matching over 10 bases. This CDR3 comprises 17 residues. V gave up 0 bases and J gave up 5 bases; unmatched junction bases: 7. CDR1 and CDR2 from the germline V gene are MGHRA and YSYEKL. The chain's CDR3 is CASSQDMGQGIHQPQHF. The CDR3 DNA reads TGCGCCAGCAGCCAAGATATGGGACAGGGGATCCATCAGCCCCAGCATTTT.

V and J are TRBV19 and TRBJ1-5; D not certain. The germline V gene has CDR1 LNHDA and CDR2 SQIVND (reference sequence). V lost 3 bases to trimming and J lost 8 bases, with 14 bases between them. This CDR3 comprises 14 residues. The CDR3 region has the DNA TGTGCCAGTAGTATGTTGGTGGGTGGAAAGCCCCAGCATTTT. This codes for CASSMLVGGKPQHF.

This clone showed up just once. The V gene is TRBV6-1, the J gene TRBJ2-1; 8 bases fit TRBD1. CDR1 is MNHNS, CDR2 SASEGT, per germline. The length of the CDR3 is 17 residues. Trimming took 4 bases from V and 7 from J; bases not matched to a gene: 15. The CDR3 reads CASSGVRGLGLFNEQFF. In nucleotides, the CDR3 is TGTGCCAGCAGTGGCGTCAGGGGGCTTGGCCTCTTTAATGAGCAGTTCTTC.

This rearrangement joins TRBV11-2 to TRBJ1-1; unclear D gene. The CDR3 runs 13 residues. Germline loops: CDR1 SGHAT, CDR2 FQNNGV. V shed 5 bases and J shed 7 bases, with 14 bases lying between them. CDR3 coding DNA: TGTGCCAGCAGCACCCAGGTTGGGGTTGAAGCTTTCTTT. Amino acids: CASSTQVGVEAFF.

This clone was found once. The CDR3 DNA reads TGTGCCAGCAGCCAACCCTCAGGGGTTGAGCAGTTCTTC. This translates into CASSQPSGVEQFF. V gene TRBV14 combines with J gene TRBJ2-1; D might be TRBD1 (6 bases). The V and J ends lost 2 bases and 9 bases respectively, with 11 bases between them. This CDR3 spans 13 amino acids. Germline CDR1 is SGHDN and CDR2 is FVKESK.

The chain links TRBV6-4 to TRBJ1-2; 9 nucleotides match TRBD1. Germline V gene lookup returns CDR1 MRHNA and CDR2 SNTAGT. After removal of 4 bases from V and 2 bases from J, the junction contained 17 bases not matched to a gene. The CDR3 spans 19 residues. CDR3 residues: CASSGRRDRVTVGNYGYTF. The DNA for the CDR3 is TGTGCCAGCAGTGGCCGCCGGGACAGGGTAACTGTGGGGAACTATGGCTACACCTTC.

CDR3 DNA sequence: TGTGCCAGCAGCGCAAAAGCGACAGGGGCGGCGGGTGAAAAACTGTTTTTT. It is translated as CASSAKATGAAGEKLFF. The rearrangement joins TRBV7-6 to TRBJ1-4, with TRBD1 matching 8 bases. The CDR3 spans 17 residues. CDR1 and CDR2 (germline): SGHVS, FNYEAQ. The J segment lost 7 bases and the V segment lost 5 bases, leaving 15 bases of the junction unmatched.

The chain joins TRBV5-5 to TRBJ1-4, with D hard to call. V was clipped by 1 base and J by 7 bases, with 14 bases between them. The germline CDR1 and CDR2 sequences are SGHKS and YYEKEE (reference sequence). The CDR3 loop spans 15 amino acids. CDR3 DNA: TGTGCCAGCAGCTTGAGGGAGCTTCGGAGTGAAAAACTGTTTTTT. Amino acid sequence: CASSLRELRSEKLFF.

The CDR3 nucleotides read TGTGCCACCAGCGGGTCAGGATCTTTAGCCAAAAACATTCAGTACTTC. Amino acid sequence: CATSGSGSLAKNIQYF. The chain joins TRBV15 to TRBJ2-4; unclear D gene. The CDR3 has 16 amino acids. Germline CDR1 is LNHNV and CDR2 is YYDKDF (reference sequence). Trimming removed 5 bases from V and 0 bases from J, with 14 bases in between.